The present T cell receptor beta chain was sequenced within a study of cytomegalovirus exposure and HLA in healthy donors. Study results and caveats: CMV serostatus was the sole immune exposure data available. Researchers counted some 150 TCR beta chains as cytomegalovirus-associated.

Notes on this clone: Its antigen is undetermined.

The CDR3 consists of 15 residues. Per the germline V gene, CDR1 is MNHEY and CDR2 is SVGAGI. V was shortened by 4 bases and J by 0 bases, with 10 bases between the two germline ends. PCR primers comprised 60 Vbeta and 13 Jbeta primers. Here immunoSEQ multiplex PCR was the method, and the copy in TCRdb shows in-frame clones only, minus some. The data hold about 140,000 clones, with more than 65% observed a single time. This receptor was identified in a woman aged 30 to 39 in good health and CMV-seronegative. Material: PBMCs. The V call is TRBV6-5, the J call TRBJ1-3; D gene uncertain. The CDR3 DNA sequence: TGTGCCAGCAGTTGGGAGGCCTCCTCTGGAAACACCATATATTTT. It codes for CASSWEASSGNTIYF.